The clone carrying this T cell receptor beta chain was seen ten or more times. The antigen is undetermined. These data belong to a study of T cells in Graves' hyperthyroidism and ophthalmopathy. Study-level points and caveats: Stable hyperthyroidism and ophthalmopathy were separated using 13 V-J signatures.

The TCR beta CDR3 regions underwent amplification using RNA transcripts as the source. The primer set for the first-round RT-PCR of the TCR CDR3 was HTBI. A single record per CDR3 protein comes from TCRdb applying MiXCR to the multiplex PCR reads. The sample yields around 400,000 distinct CDR3 sequences, less than 15% seen once. This clonotype was sampled from a young woman with Graves' hyperthyroidism. Sequencing was done on a sample of blood.

The CDR3 region is CASSAPSDLRGGSQETQYF. The CDR3 region has the DNA TGCGCCAGCAGTGCCCCTAGCGACCTGAGGGGGGGCTCCCAAGAGACCCAGTACTTC. The genes are TRBV10-2 and TRBJ2-5; D is perhaps TRBD2 (7 bases). There are 19 residues in the CDR3. The germline V gene has CDR1 WSHSY and CDR2 SAAADI. Trimming pared 4 bases from V and 1 base from J, leaving 25 bases between.